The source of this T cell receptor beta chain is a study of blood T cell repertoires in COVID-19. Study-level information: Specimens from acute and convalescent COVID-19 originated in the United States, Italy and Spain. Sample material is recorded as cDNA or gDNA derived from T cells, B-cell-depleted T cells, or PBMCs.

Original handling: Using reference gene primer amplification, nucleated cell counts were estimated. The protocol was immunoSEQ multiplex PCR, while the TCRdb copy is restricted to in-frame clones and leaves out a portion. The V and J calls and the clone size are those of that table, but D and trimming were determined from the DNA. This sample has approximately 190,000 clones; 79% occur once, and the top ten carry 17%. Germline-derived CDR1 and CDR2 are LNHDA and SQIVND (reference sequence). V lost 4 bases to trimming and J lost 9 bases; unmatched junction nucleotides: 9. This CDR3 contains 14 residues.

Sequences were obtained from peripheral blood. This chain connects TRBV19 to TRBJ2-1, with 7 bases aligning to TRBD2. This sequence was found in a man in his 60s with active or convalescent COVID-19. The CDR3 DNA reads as TGTGCCAGTAGTACCCGGACTAGGATGGGTGAGCAGTTCTTC. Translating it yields CASSTRTRMGEQFF.